This TCR beta chain was captured by sequencing in a study of T cell responses to AZD1222 COVID-19 vaccine. Study-wide results and caveats: The reported proportion of spike-specific TCRs targeting unmutated variant regions was nearly half.

Some clones are missing from TCRdb's copy, which holds only in-frame ones; the method was immunoSEQ multiplex PCR. The profile shows about 130,000 clones, approximately 86% of them singletons. The germline V gene has CDR1 MDHEN and CDR2 SYDVKM. V lost 6 bases, J lost 5 bases, and 17 bases lay in between. The CDR3 runs to 14 residues. Note on this clone: What it binds is unknown.

V is TRBV28 and J is TRBJ2-7; no clear D. This TCR came from an adult who received the AZD1222 COVID-19 vaccine. The sequencing used peripheral blood, collected 28 days after the second AZD1222 dose. CDR3 protein: CASSLWGSVHEQYF. CDR3 bases: TGTGCCAGCAGCCTCTGGGGATCGGTCCACGAGCAGTACTTC.